This T cell receptor (beta chain) was sequenced in a study of T cell responses to AZD1222 COVID-19 vaccine. General observations from the study: Reports indicate that nearly half of spike-specific TCRs are directed at unmutated variant regions. Vaccine-associated CD4 TCRs spanned spike, dominant at 160-218 and 743-854. Donors skewed white British and female; clonal diversity was possibly underestimated.

In regard to this clone: What it binds is unknown.

With V trimmed by 0 bases and J by 6 bases, 11 bases remained unmatched. Germline CDR1 reads SGHVS; CDR2 reads FQNEAQ. This CDR3 is built from 17 residues. Produced via immunoSEQ multiplex PCR; TCRdb's table is partial and in-frame only. The sample lists about 140,000 clones, over 85% occurring once. The specimen comprised peripheral blood, sampled on day 0 of AZD1222 vaccination. The source of this sequence is an adult in good health. The chain joins TRBV7-8 to TRBJ2-3; 8 nucleotides align to TRBD2. The CDR3 DNA reads as TGTGCCAGCAGCTTAGCGACGGCGGGGGGCTCCTTGGATACGCAGTATTTT. The encoded protein is CASSLATAGGSLDTQYF.